Sequencing of this T cell receptor beta chain was carried out in a study of cytomegalovirus exposure and HLA in healthy donors. Whole-study findings and limits: Immune exposure data for these donors was limited to CMV serostatus.

With 3 bases clipped from V and 8 bases from J, the junction kept 9 bases outside the gene matches. CDR3 size: 14 residues. Germline lookup yields CDR1 GTSNPN and CDR2 SVGIG (reference sequence). As to this clone: Its matching antigen is unknown.

With 60 Vbeta and 13 Jbeta primers, the PCR was carried out. Original analysis: Some 11 million shared chains were among the roughly 80 million unique TCR beta chains that a later analysis counted. This table comes from immunoSEQ multiplex PCR, and its TCRdb copy is limited to in-frame clones, with some not included. V, J and clone size are taken as reported in that table, and D and trimming were inferred from the DNA itself. The table records 95,000 to 150,000 clones, around 80% of them present only once. This sequence was found in a man aged 25 to 40 in good health and CMV-seronegative. The sequencing sample was made of PBMCs. The genes are TRBV30 and TRBJ1-2; 10 bases match TRBD1. The CDR3 DNA sequence: TGTGCCTGGAGCCCGGGACAGGGGCTGAGGGGCTACACCTTC. Protein: CAWSPGQGLRGYTF.